A selection of T cell receptor beta chains follows, all from one sample in a study of Ad26.COV2.S vaccination and SARS-CoV-2 variants. Sequencing was performed with immunoSEQ multiplex PCR; in TCRdb, only in-frame clones are kept and a portion is missing. The table lists 300,000 to 350,000 clones, 88% of them singletons. This material consisted of peripheral blood, taken in a trial of Ad26.COV2.S vaccine versus placebo. These receptors came from a person aged 18-65 years who received the Ad26.COV2.S COVID-19 vaccine or a placebo. The conserved cysteine and the conserved F or W are not part of the CDR3 here. Clone size, where shown, is once, few, many, or a class for clones that have expanded.

TRBV14	-	TRBJ2-3	ASSPYSTDTQY
TRBV6-2/TRBV6-3	-	TRBJ2-7	ASSAVNYEQY
TRBV18	-	TRBJ1-5	ASSRRVGGSDQPQH
TRBV9	-	TRBJ2-3	ASSRQGVGADTQY
TRBV19	-	TRBJ1-5	ASSSSDQPQH
TRBV27	many	TRBJ2-1	ASGNGPSTGYPYNEQF
TRBV30	-	TRBJ1-3	AWSFTGTLRLSGNTIY
TRBV19	-	TRBJ1-5	ASSRTDGQPQH
TRBV5-5	-	TRBJ1-4	ASSSEGLPNEKLF
TRBV19	-	TRBJ1-1	ASSDPYRDLNTEAF
TRBV9	-	TRBJ1-4	ASSVQDYHEKLF
TRBV11-2	-	TRBJ2-2	ASSLNAGWDGELF
TRBV3-1/TRBV3-2	-	TRBJ1-1	ASSHYSNTEAF
TRBV28	-	TRBJ1-5	ASSLESGVGQPQH
TRBV4-2	few	TRBJ1-3	ASSQELSGNTIY
TRBV7-9	-	TRBJ2-5	ASSLVRGGQETQY
TRBV14	-	TRBJ1-1	ASSALRQINTEAF
TRBV5-1	-	TRBJ1-6	ASSLGQGRSNSPLH
TRBV5-8	-	TRBJ1-5	ASSPGQGVVQPQH
TRBV4-1	-	TRBJ2-7	ASSQDRGKSSYEQY
TRBV29-1	-	TRBJ2-2	SGRDRKNTGELF
TRBV11-3	-	TRBJ2-1	ASSLAGTSGGGHNEQF
TRBV30	-	TRBJ1-5	AWSKGTQPQH
TRBV27	-	TRBJ2-1	ASSWTGGSNEQF
TRBV3-1/TRBV3-2	-	TRBJ2-2	ASSQDPGHTGELF
TRBV2	-	TRBJ1-1	ASTREGTEAF
TRBV19	-	TRBJ2-4	ASSINPGGRANIQY
TRBV5-1	once	TRBJ2-7	ASGREGYEQY
TRBV6-5	-	TRBJ1-2	ASSYSTGGTYGYT
TRBV19	-	TRBJ2-7	ASGGGAYEQY
TRBV28	-	TRBJ2-7	ATYRGSYPYEQY
TRBV6-1	few	TRBJ1-2	ASSESGFSGYT
TRBV27	few	TRBJ1-5	ASSPFRAVSNQPQH
TRBV15	-	TRBJ2-7	ATSRVGVHEQY
TRBV19	-	TRBJ1-1	ASSIRDRGEAF
TRBV7-9	-	TRBJ2-3	ASSADNTDTQY
TRBV6-5	once	TRBJ1-2	ASNPDPIGYT
TRBV2	-	TRBJ2-2	ASTTGLDGELF
TRBV28	-	TRBJ2-3	ASSLGLADTDTQY
TRBV5-5	-	TRBJ1-2	ASSSGPGGGYT
TRBV29-1	-	TRBJ2-1	SVGYEQF
TRBV9	-	TRBJ2-4	ASSVGPGAGRDIQY
TRBV7-2	-	TRBJ1-5	ASSPQVRTEYSNQPQH
TRBV6-2/TRBV6-3	-	TRBJ2-7	ASSYRYEQY
TRBV19	-	TRBJ2-7	ASSIRALDSYEQY
TRBV18	-	TRBJ1-5	ASSPVGGNQPQH
TRBV25-1	-	TRBJ2-1	ASSFWLATSYNEQF
TRBV4-3	-	TRBJ2-7	ASSQRLPGTPGQNEQY
TRBV4-3	-	TRBJ2-3	ASSQTGPDTQY
TRBV7-8	-	TRBJ2-5	ASSLATGYETQY
TRBV19	-	TRBJ1-2	ASSIDKGADGYT
TRBV6-5	-	TRBJ1-5	ASRKQGWQPQH
TRBV5-4	-	TRBJ2-3	ASSFRGRYADTQY
TRBV28	-	TRBJ1-6	ASSLGGSPLH